Each of the 17 T cell receptor beta chains below was sequenced from the same sample in a study of identical twins. Using its own MiXCR run on the 5' RACE reads, TCRdb lists one record per CDR3 protein. The data show 1,800,000 or so distinct CDR3 sequences, roughly 35% seen once. Sequenced: cord blood. All receptors derive from a newborn girl in good health.

This chain links TRBV21-1 with TRBJ1-2; the D call of TRBD1 is as the table states it, not checked on the DNA. TRBV21-1 is marked as a pseudogene. The CDR3 extends over 15 amino acids. CDR3 amino acids: CASSKTRTTNYGYTF. The CDR3 region has the DNA TGTGCCAGCAGCAAAACCAGGACAACTAACTATGGCTACACCTTC.

This clonotype turned up a few times. V is TRBV20-1 and J is TRBJ1-1; 8 bases align to TRBD1. V lost 2 bases to trimming and J lost 5 bases; unmatched junction nucleotides: 7. Looked up from germline, CDR1 is DFQATT and CDR2 is SNEGSKA (reference sequence). CDR3 length: 14 residues. The CDR3 DNA sequence: TGCAGTGCTAGACCCGGACAGGGACCAACTGAAGCTTTCTTT. Amino acids: CSARPGQGPTEAFF.

This chain connects TRBV7-2 to TRBJ1-2; TRBD1 aligns across 9 bases. The V and J ends lost 0 bases and 5 bases, in that order; junction bases with no gene match: 7. CDR3 length equals 16 residues. The germline V gene has CDR1 SGHTA and CDR2 FQGNSA. Here the CDR3 reads CASSLAETGGAYGYTF. The DNA of the CDR3 is TGTGCCAGCAGCTTAGCCGAGACAGGGGGAGCTTATGGCTACACCTTC.

The chain couples TRBV18 to TRBJ2-5, with 14 bases fitting TRBD2. With 5 bases clipped from V and 5 bases from J, the junction kept 10 bases outside the gene matches. Germline V CDR1 and CDR2: KGHSH, LQKENI. This CDR3 has 17 residues. In DNA, the CDR3 is TGTGCCAGCTCATCGGGACTAGCGGGGGCGACGGGGGAGACCCAGTACTTC. Its translation: CASSSGLAGATGETQYF.

The gene calls are TRBV7-8 and TRBJ2-1; 9 bases fit TRBD2. This CDR3 spans 16 amino acids. Germline V gene lookup returns CDR1 SGHVS and CDR2 FQNEAQ. The junction had 13 bases not matched to a gene; V was cut back by 3 bases and J by 10 bases. The CDR3 sequence is CASSFKRLAAHYEQFF. CDR3 coding DNA: TGTGCCAGCAGCTTCAAACGACTAGCGGCCCACTACGAGCAGTTCTTC.

In its sample, this clonotype was seen a few times. The rearrangement uses TRBV24-1 and TRBJ2-1; D may be TRBD2 (5 bases). CDR1 and CDR2 from the germline V gene are KGHDR and SFDVKD. CDR3 length: 17 residues. Trimming left V 2 bases short and J 0 bases short, with 13 bases between. The CDR3 DNA follows: TGTGCCACCAGTGATTCGGCTAGCCCTATCTCCTACAATGAGCAGTTCTTC. Amino acid sequence: CATSDSASPISYNEQFF.

Notes on this clonotype: A read error may produce the germline difference seen at one junction end. The CDR3 DNA sequence: TGTGCCAGCAGTACATCCAGACAGGGACTACGCTACAATGAGCGGTTCTTC. It yields the protein CASSTSRQGLRYNERFF. This rearrangement joins TRBV2 to TRBJ2-1; D assignment may be TRBD1 or TRBD2 (7 bases each). The CDR3 length is 17 residues. CDR1 is SNHLY and CDR2 is FYNNEI in the germline V gene. Full variable domain (remainder filled in from reference TRBV2 and TRBJ2-1): EPEVTQTPSHQVTQMGQEVILRCVPISNHLYFYWYRQILGQKVEFLVSFYNNEISEKSEIFDDQFSVERPDGSNFTLKIRSTKLEDSAMYFCASSTSRQGLRYNERFFGPGTRLTVL.

The table lists this clonotype with a few counts. CDR3 DNA sequence: TGTGCCAGCAGTTCCCATGGGGGGGATACGCAGTATTTT. Translation: CASSSHGGDTQYF. The chain is built from TRBV28 and TRBJ2-3; a possible D gene is TRBD2 (6 bases). CDR3 length equals 13 residues. Looked up from germline, CDR1 is MDHEN and CDR2 is SYDVKM. V was cut by 4 bases and J by 6 bases, with 11 bases left in between. The variable domain in full, with the rest retrieved from reference TRBV28 and TRBJ2-3, is DVKVTQSSRYLVKRTGEKVFLECVQDMDHENMFWYRQDPGLGLRLIYFSYDVKMKEKGDIPEGYSVSREKKERFSLILESASTNQTSMYLCASSSHGGDTQYFGPGTRLTVL.

The rearrangement joins TRBV12-3 or TRBV12-4 to TRBJ2-2, with D uncertain. The V end was cut by 5 bases, the J end by 4 bases, with 11 bases between. The CDR3 runs 14 residues. The CDR3 coding sequence is TGTGCCAGCAGTGAGAGATGGGGCACCGGGGAGCTGTTTTTT. It codes for CASSERWGTGELFF.

There are a few counts of this clonotype. Just one base apart from a much larger clone, this may be a read error. The rearrangement uses TRBV20-1 and TRBJ2-3; 11 bases fit TRBD2. The CDR3 length is 14 residues. The V gene's germline CDR1 is DFQATT and CDR2 SNEGSKA (reference sequence). V shed 3 bases and J 2 bases; nucleotides not matched to a gene: 1. The CDR3 is CSARTSGATDTQYF. The CDR3 DNA reads as TGCAGTGCTAGGACTAGCGGGGCCACAGATACGCAGTATTTT.

This chain connects TRBV11-2 to TRBJ2-5, with D tentatively TRBD2 (6 bases). Germline lookup yields CDR1 SGHAT and CDR2 FQNNGV. CDR3 length equals 14 residues. Trimming pared 5 bases from V and 3 bases from J, leaving 13 bases between. The CDR3 DNA sequence: TGTGCCAGCAGCAGAATCGGACTAAAAGAGACCCAGTACTTC. It yields the protein CASSRIGLKETQYF.

This clonotype was seen only a few times. J is TRBJ2-5 and V is TRBV25-1, with D perhaps matching TRBD1 or TRBD2 (5 bases each). This CDR3 spans 14 amino acids. Germline CDR1 and CDR2: MGHDK and SYGVNS. Trimming cost V 2 bases and J 5 bases, with 12 bases left between them. The CDR3 DNA sequence: TGTGCCAGCAGTGAACTGGGGGAAAAGGAGACCCAGTACTTC. This translates into CASSELGEKETQYF.

The chain has TRBV6-6 and TRBJ2-1; 7 nucleotides align to TRBD2. TRBJ2-7 explains the end of the DNA better; the J call may be wrong. CDR1 is MNHNY, CDR2 SVGAGI, per germline (reference sequence). The CDR3 runs 15 residues. This CDR3 reads CASSSGRGNYNEQYF. The CDR3 DNA follows: TGTGCCAGCAGTTCTGGGCGGGGGAACTACAATGAGCAGTACTTC.

With regard to this clonotype: This may be a read error: a much more frequent sequence differs by one nucleotide. The V call is TRBV29-1, the J call TRBJ2-7, with 8 bases matching TRBD2. V lost 6 bases and J lost 7; bases outside the gene matches: 17. There are 15 residues in the CDR3. CDR1 SQVTM and CDR2 ANQGSEA come from the germline V gene. This CDR3 reads CSVGETSGPYNEQYF. In nucleotides, the CDR3 is TGCAGCGTGGGCGAAACTAGCGGACCTTACAATGAGCAGTACTTC.

The rearrangement links TRBV5-1 to TRBJ1-2; D unclear. There are 16 residues in the CDR3. Germline V gives CDR1 SGHRS, CDR2 YFSETQ. V lost 0 bases and J 0 bases, leaving 12 bases between the germline ends. CDR3 DNA sequence: TGCGCCAGCAGCTTGGGGCAGGCACCTTCTAACTATGGCTACACCTTC. This codes for CASSLGQAPSNYGYTF.

The V and J genes are TRBV29-1 and TRBJ2-3; D gene unclear. In germline, CDR1 is SQVTM, CDR2 ANQGSEA. This CDR3 has 12 amino acids. The V end was cut by 8 bases, the J end by 0 bases, with 9 bases between. CDR3 sequence (DNA): TGCAGCTTGGCCCAGAGCACAGATACGCAGTATTTT. Protein product: CSLAQSTDTQYF.

This clonotype was observed a few times. This chain uses TRBV29-1 with TRBJ1-4; 7 bases agree with TRBD1. After removal of 4 bases from V and 0 bases from J, the junction contained 5 bases not matched to a gene. This CDR3 has 15 amino acids. CDR1 is SQVTM and CDR2 is ANQGSEA in the germline V gene. The CDR3, as DNA: TGCAGCGTTGGAAGGACAGGCGCAACTAATGAAAAACTGTTTTTT. This encodes CSVGRTGATNEKLFF.